This T cell receptor beta chain stems from a study of liver allograft versus peripheral blood T cells. Study information: Transplanted-liver and recipient peripheral blood T cell receptor repertoires were compared. The study, taken as a whole, reports: Reports indicated that T cell receptor repertoires inside liver allografts differed from those in peripheral blood.

TCRdb passed the reads through MiXCR, listing each CDR3 protein once. The sample has around 12,000 distinct CDR3 sequences, over 25% seen once. As for this clonotype: The target antigen is unknown.

Trimming left V 4 bases short and J 4 bases short, with 5 bases between. Looked up from germline, CDR1 is DFQATT and CDR2 is SNEGSKA (reference sequence). The CDR3 is made up of 12 amino acids. The rearrangement uses TRBV20-1 and TRBJ2-6; D gene ambiguous. The TCR originated in a human patient who had a liver transplant. Some of these T cells may belong to the graft donor. The CDR3 sequence is CSAMGGANVLTF. The CDR3 DNA follows: TGCAGTGCTATGGGAGGGGCCAACGTCCTGACTTTC.